A selection of T cell receptor beta chains follows, all from one sample in a study of OX40 agonist ivuxolimab in advanced cancers. Using immunoSEQ multiplex PCR, the repertoire was profiled, and TCRdb retains in-frame clones only, with some absent. The sample includes about 53,000 clones, 88% seen only once; the top ten take around 10%. This material consisted of CD4+ or CD8+ T cells sorted from blood, taken in a trial of the OX40 agonist ivuxolimab. The receptors shown here come from an adult with an advanced solid tumor such as melanoma, head and neck, liver or kidney cancer. Both conserved end residues are part of each CDR3. A D gene is named only where the DNA matches it firmly. Only part of the rows carry a size: once, few, many, or a class if the clone is expanded.

-	TRBJ1-1	-	TRBV15	CATSALGGDGGVAFF	TGTGCCACCAGCGCCCTGGGGGGGGACGGTGGGGTAGCTTTCTTT
TRBD2	TRBJ2-7	-	TRBV4-3	CASSPGARGGRDEQYF	TGCGCCAGCAGCCCCGGCGCTCGGGGAGGGCGAGACGAGCAGTACTTC
-	TRBJ2-1	once	TRBV7-9	CASSGPLDNEQFF	TGTGCCAGCAGCGGCCCTTTGGACAATGAGCAGTTCTTC
-	TRBJ1-2	medium-sized	TRBV5-6	CASSSQDLANYGYTF	TGTGCCAGCAGCAGTCAGGACCTAGCTAACTATGGCTACACCTTC
-	TRBJ2-2	-	TRBV28	CASKDSLIDTGELFF	TGTGCCAGCAAAGACAGCCTGATAGACACCGGGGAGCTGTTTTTT
TRBD1	TRBJ2-6	-	TRBV19	CASMGQEAPGANVLTF	TGTGCCAGTATGGGACAGGAAGCTCCTGGGGCCAACGTCCTGACTTTC
TRBD1	TRBJ1-5	-	TRBV6-1	CASSAPDRISNQPQHF	TGTGCCAGCAGTGCCCCGGACAGGATTAGCAATCAGCCCCAGCATTTT
-	TRBJ1-1	-	TRBV6-1	CASTLGKTEAFF	TGTGCCAGCACGCTGGGGAAGACTGAAGCTTTCTTT
-	TRBJ2-6	once	TRBV4-1	CASSLFPGTYSGANVLTF	TGCGCCAGCAGCCTATTTCCGGGCACGTACTCTGGGGCCAACGTCCTGACTTTC
-	TRBJ2-7	once	TRBV7-2	CASSSALRDPYEQYF	TGTGCCAGCAGCTCCGCCCTCAGGGACCCCTACGAGCAGTACTTC
-	TRBJ2-1	-	TRBV28	CASSLPLQTVRVVYNEQFF	TGTGCCAGCAGTTTACCTCTTCAGACAGTTCGAGTAGTCTACAATGAGCAGTTCTTC
TRBD2	TRBJ2-3	-	TRBV27	CASTELAGSTDTQYF	TGTGCCAGCACCGAACTAGCGGGGAGCACAGATACGCAGTATTTT
TRBD1	TRBJ1-2	-	TRBV7-9	CASRGSRSLTGEAYGYTF	TGTGCCAGCAGGGGTTCGAGGTCCTTGACAGGGGAGGCCTATGGCTACACCTTC
-	TRBJ1-6	-	TRBV7-6	CASSLGVYNSPLHF	TGTGCCAGCAGCTTAGGGGTCTATAATTCACCCCTCCACTTT
TRBD1	TRBJ1-1	-	TRBV7-9	CASRPTGAEVAFF	TGTGCCAGCAGGCCCACAGGGGCGGAGGTAGCTTTCTTT
-	TRBJ2-3	-	TRBV7-6	CASFSSWGGTDTQYF	TGTGCCAGCTTTAGCTCCTGGGGTGGGACAGATACGCAGTATTTT
-	TRBJ2-1	-	TRBV6-5	CASSYMVARDEQFF	TGTGCCAGCAGTTATATGGTAGCGCGCGATGAGCAGTTCTTC
-	TRBJ1-1	-	TRBV6-1	CASSVERSNTEAFF	TGTGCCAGCAGTGTTGAGAGAAGTAACACTGAAGCTTTCTTT
-	TRBJ1-6	-	TRBV5-6	CASSPYRVNSPLHF	TGTGCCAGCAGCCCTTACAGGGTTAATTCACCCCTCCACTTT
TRBD1	TRBJ2-1	-	TRBV5-1	CASSLVQGVYNEQFF	TGCGCCAGCAGCTTGGTACAGGGGGTTTACAATGAGCAGTTCTTC
TRBD1	TRBJ1-2	-	TRBV6-5	CASSYSGTGAGGYTF	TGTGCCAGCAGTTACTCCGGGACAGGGGCCGGTGGCTACACCTTC
-	TRBJ2-7	-	TRBV27	CASSLGTLSYEQYF	TGTGCCAGCAGTTTAGGGACGCTATCCTACGAGCAGTACTTC
TRBD1	TRBJ2-7	-	TRBV19	CASSTGTGGSYEQYF	TGTGCCAGTAGTACCGGGACAGGGGGCTCCTACGAGCAGTACTTC
-	TRBJ2-7	-	TRBV27	CASSPSGLPGEQYF	TGTGCCAGCAGTCCGTCCGGTCTTCCGGGCGAGCAGTACTTC
TRBD2	TRBJ2-2	-	TRBV29-1	CSARGGAGTGELFF	TGCAGCGCCCGCGGGGGGGCTGGCACCGGGGAGCTGTTTTTT
TRBD1	TRBJ2-1	-	TRBV7-2	CASSFSDRPPYNEQFF	TGTGCCAGCAGCTTTTCGGACAGGCCACCCTACAATGAGCAGTTCTTC
-	TRBJ2-3	-	TRBV7-3	CASSLTTGGTDTQYF	TGTGCCAGCAGCTTAACGACGGGGGGCACAGATACGCAGTATTTT
-	TRBJ2-5	-	TRBV7-9	CASNILLGTGETQYF	TGTGCCAGCAACATCCTTTTGGGGACGGGAGAGACCCAGTACTTC
-	TRBJ2-2	once	TRBV7-9	CASSLWDTGELFF	TGTGCCAGCAGCTTATGGGACACCGGGGAGCTGTTTTTT
TRBD1	TRBJ1-2	once	TRBV5-4	CASSSTGVRNGYTF	TGTGCCAGCAGCTCCACAGGGGTTCGCAATGGCTACACCTTC
TRBD2	TRBJ2-3	-	TRBV11-2	CASSLAPGLAEGTDTQYF	TGTGCCAGCAGCTTAGCCCCGGGACTAGCGGAAGGCACAGATACGCAGTATTTT
-	TRBJ1-5	once	TRBV27	CASSQFPDQPQHF	TGTGCCAGCAGTCAATTTCCGGATCAGCCCCAGCATTTT
TRBD2	TRBJ2-3	-	TRBV7-9	CASSDAGTSVSSDTQYF	TGTGCCAGCAGCGACGCCGGGACTAGCGTCTCATCAGATACGCAGTATTTT
TRBD1	TRBJ2-5	-	TRBV2	CASSDRDRDWETQYF	TGTGCCAGCAGTGACAGGGACAGGGACTGGGAGACCCAGTACTTC
-	TRBJ2-5	-	TRBV28	CASTSGWGKETQYF	TGTGCCAGCACCTCCGGATGGGGGAAAGAGACCCAGTACTTC
TRBD1	TRBJ1-2	-	TRBV4-1	CASSQDRTTGRYGYTF	TGCGCCAGCAGCCAAGATAGAACGACAGGGAGATATGGCTACACCTTC
-	TRBJ1-3	-	TRBV7-9	CASSGRGGNTIYF	TGTGCCAGCAGCGGCCGGGGTGGAAACACCATATATTTT
-	TRBJ1-1	-	TRBV6-1	CATKLVTEAFF	TGTGCCACCAAGCTGGTCACTGAAGCTTTCTTT
-	TRBJ2-3	-	TRBV11-2	CASKSGLQDTQYF	TGTGCCAGCAAATCAGGTCTTCAGGATACGCAGTATTTT
-	TRBJ2-3	-	TRBV28	CASSMGEGTDTQYF	TGTGCCAGCAGTATGGGTGAGGGCACAGATACGCAGTATTTT
-	TRBJ1-5	-	TRBV6-6	CASSTGVNQPQHF	TGTGCCAGCTCGACGGGAGTTAATCAGCCCCAGCATTTT
TRBD1	TRBJ2-1	-	TRBV7-9	CASSSGQGSYNEQFF	TGTGCCAGCAGCTCCGGACAGGGATCCTACAATGAGCAGTTCTTC
TRBD1	TRBJ1-4	-	TRBV7-9	CASRGQTNEKLFF	TGTGCCAGCAGGGGACAGACTAATGAAAAACTGTTTTTT
TRBD1	TRBJ2-1	-	TRBV9	CASSGQGVGEQFF	TGTGCCAGCAGCGGACAGGGTGTGGGTGAGCAGTTCTTC
-	TRBJ2-1	-	TRBV7-8	CASSLVWGAKGNEQFF	TGTGCCAGCAGCTTAGTTTGGGGGGCGAAGGGCAATGAGCAGTTCTTC
-	TRBJ1-5	-	TRBV28	CAGGGNQPQHF	TGTGCTGGCGGGGGGAATCAGCCCCAGCATTTT
TRBD2	TRBJ2-2	-	TRBV5-4	CASSPGLAGNTGELFF	TGTGCCAGCAGCCCCGGACTAGCGGGAAACACCGGGGAGCTGTTTTTT
-	TRBJ2-3	once	TRBV6-6	CASSYGGSTDTQYF	TGTGCCAGCAGTTATGGGGGGAGCACAGATACGCAGTATTTT
-	TRBJ2-5	-	TRBV6-6	CASSYEGYQETQYF	TGTGCCAGCAGTTACGAGGGGTACCAAGAGACCCAGTACTTC
-	TRBJ2-7	-	TRBV7-8	CASSPRDISSYEQYF	TGTGCCAGCAGCCCGCGGGACATCAGCTCCTACGAGCAGTACTTC
-	TRBJ2-7	few	TRBV7-9	CASSSSGAYEQYF	TGTGCCAGCAGCTCTTCCGGGGCCTACGAGCAGTACTTC
-	TRBJ1-1	-	TRBV6-1	CASSEAWNTEAFF	TGTGCCAGCAGTGAAGCGTGGAACACTGAAGCTTTCTTT
-	TRBJ2-3	-	TRBV7-6	CASSLAYLGETQYF	TGTGCCAGCAGCTTAGCGTATCTAGGAGAGACGCAGTATTTT
-	TRBJ2-5	-	TRBV7-6	CASSLARETQYF	TGTGCCAGCAGCTTAGCGCGGGAGACCCAGTACTTC
-	TRBJ2-2	-	TRBV29-1	CSVEDGGELFF	TGCAGCGTTGAAGACGGCGGGGAGCTGTTTTTT